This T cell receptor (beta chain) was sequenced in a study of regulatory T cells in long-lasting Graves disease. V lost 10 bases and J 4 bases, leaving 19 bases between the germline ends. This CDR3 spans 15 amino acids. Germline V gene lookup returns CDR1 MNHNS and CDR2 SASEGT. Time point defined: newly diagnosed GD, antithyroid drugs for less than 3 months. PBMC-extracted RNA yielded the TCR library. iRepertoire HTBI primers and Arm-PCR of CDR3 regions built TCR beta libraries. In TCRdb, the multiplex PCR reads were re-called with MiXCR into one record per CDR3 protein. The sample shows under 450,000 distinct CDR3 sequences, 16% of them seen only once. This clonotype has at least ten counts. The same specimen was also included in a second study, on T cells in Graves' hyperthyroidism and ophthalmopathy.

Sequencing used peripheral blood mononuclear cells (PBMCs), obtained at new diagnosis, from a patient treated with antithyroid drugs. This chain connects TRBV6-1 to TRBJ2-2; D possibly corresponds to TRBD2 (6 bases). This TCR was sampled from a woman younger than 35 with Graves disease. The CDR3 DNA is TGTGCCACCATCCCGATAGCGGTTGGCACCGGGGAGCTGTTTTTT. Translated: CATIPIAVGTGELFF.